These 6 T cell receptor beta chains came from one sample sequenced in a study of technical replicates of blood from a handful of donors. The data were produced by immunoSEQ multiplex PCR, yet TCRdb's version contains in-frame clones alone and is incomplete. Of 100,000 or so clones in the sample, roughly 94% were seen once. The sequenced sample consisted of T cells isolated from PBMCs. Every receptor here comes from a human donor in good health.

In DNA form, the CDR3 reads TGCGCCAGCAGCCTCAAGCAGGGGGAAGGTCAGCCCCAGCATTTT. This gives the protein CASSLKQGEGQPQHF. The V gene is TRBV4-1, the J gene TRBJ1-5, with 7 bases aligning to TRBD1. This CDR3 has 15 residues. CDR1 MGHRA and CDR2 YSYEKL come from the germline V gene. V dropped 4 bases and J dropped 6; count of bases not matched to a gene: 9.

This chain connects TRBV14 to TRBJ2-7, with 7 positions matching TRBD2. Germline CDR1 SGHDN, CDR2 FVKESK. V was pared by 4 bases and J by 6 bases, with 24 bases of the junction left unmatched. The CDR3 is 19 residues long. CDR3 sequence: CASSPSLGGSSPKRGEQYF. As DNA, the CDR3 is TGTGCCAGCAGCCCGTCCTTAGGCGGGAGTTCCCCAAAACGGGGCGAGCAGTACTTC.

V and J are TRBV9 and TRBJ1-2; TRBD1 aligns across 12 bases. Germline-derived CDR1 and CDR2 are SGDLS and YYNGEE. This CDR3 is built from 15 residues. V was pared by 4 bases and J by 2 bases, with 3 bases of the junction left unmatched. In nucleotides, the CDR3 is TGTGCCAGCAGCCCCGGGACAGGGGGCAACTATGGCTACACCTTC. This translates into CASSPGTGGNYGYTF. The full variable domain, rest sourced from reference TRBV9 and TRBJ1-2, is DSGVTQTPKHLITATGQRVTLRCSPRSGDLSVYWYQQSLDQGLQFLIQYYNGEERAKGNILERFSAQQFPDLHSELNLSSLELGDSALYFCASSPGTGGNYGYTFGSGTRLTVV.

This chain connects TRBV5-1 to TRBJ2-5; D is uncertain. The CDR3 has 12 residues. The V gene lost 5 bases and the J gene lost 4 bases, with 9 bases spanning the gap. Germline V gene data show CDR1 as SGHRS and CDR2 as YFSETQ. CDR3 region: CASSSEVETQYF. The CDR3 DNA sequence: TGCGCCAGCAGTTCAGAGGTAGAGACCCAGTACTTC.

The CDR3 sequence: CASRMTSGSYNEQFF. The CDR3 bases are TGTGCCAGCAGAATGACTAGCGGGAGCTACAATGAGCAGTTCTTC. The rearrangement joins TRBV28 to TRBJ2-1; 12 bases map to TRBD2. Germline values: CDR1 MDHEN, CDR2 SYDVKM. V trimming: 6 bases; J trimming: 3 bases; junction bases outside the gene matches: 3. CDR3 length equals 15 residues.

The chain employs TRBV2 and TRBJ2-7, with 8 bases lining up with TRBD1. CDR3 length: 13 residues. Germline V gene sequence: CDR1 SNHLY, CDR2 FYNNEI. Trimming cost V 6 bases and J 4 bases; bases outside gene matches: 5. DNA for the CDR3: TGTGCCAGCAGCGGACAGGGTCGATACGAGCAGTACTTC. Its translation is CASSGQGRYEQYF. The full variable domain, its missing parts supplied by reference TRBV2 and TRBJ2-7, is EPEVTQTPSHQVTQMGQEVILRCVPISNHLYFYWYRQILGQKVEFLVSFYNNEISEKSEIFDDQFSVERPDGSNFTLKIRSTKLEDSAMYFCASSGQGRYEQYFGPGTRLTVT.